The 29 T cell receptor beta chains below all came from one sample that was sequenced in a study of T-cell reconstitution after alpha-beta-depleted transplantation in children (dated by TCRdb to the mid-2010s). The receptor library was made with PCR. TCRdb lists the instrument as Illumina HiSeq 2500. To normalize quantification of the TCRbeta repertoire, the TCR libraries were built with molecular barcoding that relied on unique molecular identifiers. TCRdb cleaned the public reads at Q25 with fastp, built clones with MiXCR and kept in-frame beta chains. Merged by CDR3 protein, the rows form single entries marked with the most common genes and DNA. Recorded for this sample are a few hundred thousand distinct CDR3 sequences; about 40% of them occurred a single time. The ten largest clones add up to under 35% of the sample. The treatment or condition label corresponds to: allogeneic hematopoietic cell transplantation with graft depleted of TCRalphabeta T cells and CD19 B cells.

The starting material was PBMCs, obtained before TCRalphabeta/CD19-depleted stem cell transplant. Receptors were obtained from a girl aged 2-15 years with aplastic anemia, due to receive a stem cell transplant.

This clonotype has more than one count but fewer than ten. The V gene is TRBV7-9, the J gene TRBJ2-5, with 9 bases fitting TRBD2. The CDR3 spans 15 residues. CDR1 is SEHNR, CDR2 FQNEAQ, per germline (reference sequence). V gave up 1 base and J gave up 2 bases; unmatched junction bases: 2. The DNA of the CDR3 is TGTGCCAGCAGCTTAGTAACTAGCGGGCAAGAGACCCAGTACTTC. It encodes CASSLVTSGQETQYF. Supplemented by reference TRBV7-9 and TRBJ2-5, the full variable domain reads DTGVSQNPRHKITKRGQNVTFRCDPISEHNRLYWYRQTLGQGPEFLTYFQNEAQLEKSRLLSDRFSAERPKGSFSTLEIQRTEQGDSAMYLCASSLVTSGQETQYFGPGTRLLVL.

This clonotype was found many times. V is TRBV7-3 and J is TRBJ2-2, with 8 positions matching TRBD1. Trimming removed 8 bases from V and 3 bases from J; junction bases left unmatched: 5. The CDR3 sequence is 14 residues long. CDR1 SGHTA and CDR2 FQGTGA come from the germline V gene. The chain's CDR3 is CASAETGDTGELFF. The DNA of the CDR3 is TGTGCCAGCGCGGAGACAGGGGACACCGGGGAGCTGTTTTTT.

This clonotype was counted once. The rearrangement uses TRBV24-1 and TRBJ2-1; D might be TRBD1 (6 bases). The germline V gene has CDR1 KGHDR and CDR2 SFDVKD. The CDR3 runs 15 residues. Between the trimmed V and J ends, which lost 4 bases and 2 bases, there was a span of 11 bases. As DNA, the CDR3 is TGTGCCACCAGTGACCCGGGACAACCCTACAATGAGCAGTTCTTC. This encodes CATSDPGQPYNEQFF.

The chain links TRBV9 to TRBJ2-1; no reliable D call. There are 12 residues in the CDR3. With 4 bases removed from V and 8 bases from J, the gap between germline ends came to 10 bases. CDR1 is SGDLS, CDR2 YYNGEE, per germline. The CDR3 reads CASSPRKDEQFF. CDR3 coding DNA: TGTGCCAGCAGCCCCCGGAAGGATGAGCAGTTCTTC.

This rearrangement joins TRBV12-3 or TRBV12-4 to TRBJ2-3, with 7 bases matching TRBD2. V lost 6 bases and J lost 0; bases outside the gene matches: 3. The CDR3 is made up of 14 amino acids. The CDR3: CASSKLASTDTQYF. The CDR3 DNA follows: TGTGCCAGCAGCAAACTAGCGAGCACAGATACGCAGTATTTT.

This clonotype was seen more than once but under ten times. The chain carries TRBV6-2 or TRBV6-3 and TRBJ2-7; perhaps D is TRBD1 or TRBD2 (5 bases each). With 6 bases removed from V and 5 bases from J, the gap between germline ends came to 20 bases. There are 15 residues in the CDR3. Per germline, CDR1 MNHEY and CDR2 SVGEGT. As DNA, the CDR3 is TGTGCCAGCAGCCGATATAAGGGGACGGTGGACGAGCAGTACTTC. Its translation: CASSRYKGTVDEQYF.

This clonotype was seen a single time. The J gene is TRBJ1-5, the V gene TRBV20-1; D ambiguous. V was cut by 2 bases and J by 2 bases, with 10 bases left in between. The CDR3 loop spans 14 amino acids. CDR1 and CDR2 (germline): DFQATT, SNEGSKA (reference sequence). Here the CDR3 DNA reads TGCAGTGCTAGACCCAGACGGCGCAATCAGCCCCAGCATTTT. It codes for CSARPRRRNQPQHF.

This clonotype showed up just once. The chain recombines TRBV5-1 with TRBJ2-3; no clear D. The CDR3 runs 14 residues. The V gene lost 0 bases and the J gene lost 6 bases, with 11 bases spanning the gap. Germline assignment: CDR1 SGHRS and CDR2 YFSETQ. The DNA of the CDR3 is TGCGCCAGCAGCTTGGATGTGGTTCCGGATACGCAGTATTTT. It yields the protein CASSLDVVPDTQYF.

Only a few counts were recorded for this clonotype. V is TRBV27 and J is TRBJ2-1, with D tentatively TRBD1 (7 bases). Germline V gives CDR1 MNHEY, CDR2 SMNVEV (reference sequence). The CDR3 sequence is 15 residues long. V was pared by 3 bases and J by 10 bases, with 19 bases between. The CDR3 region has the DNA TGTGCCAGCAGTTTTCGGGGGACAGCCGTTACAGAGCAGTTCTTC. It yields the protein CASSFRGTAVTEQFF.

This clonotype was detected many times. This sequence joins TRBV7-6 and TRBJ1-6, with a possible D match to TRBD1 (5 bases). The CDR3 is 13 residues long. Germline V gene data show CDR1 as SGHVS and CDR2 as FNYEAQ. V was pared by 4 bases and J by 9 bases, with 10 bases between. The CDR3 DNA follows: TGTGCCAGCAGCTCGACAGTCGGTTCACCCCTCCACTTT. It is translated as CASSSTVGSPLHF.

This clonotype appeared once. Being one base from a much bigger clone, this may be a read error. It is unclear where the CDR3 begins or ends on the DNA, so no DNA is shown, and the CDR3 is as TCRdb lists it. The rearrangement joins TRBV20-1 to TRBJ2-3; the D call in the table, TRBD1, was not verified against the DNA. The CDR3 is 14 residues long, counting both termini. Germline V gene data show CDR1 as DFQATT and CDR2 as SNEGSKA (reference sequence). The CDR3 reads CSARWGVGTDTHYF.

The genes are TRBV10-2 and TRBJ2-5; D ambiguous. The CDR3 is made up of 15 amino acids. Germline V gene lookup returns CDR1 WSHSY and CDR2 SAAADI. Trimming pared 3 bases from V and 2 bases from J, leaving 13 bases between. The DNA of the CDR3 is TGCGCCAGCAGTGAAAAACACGCGAGGCAAGAGACCCAGTACTTC. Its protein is CASSEKHARQETQYF.

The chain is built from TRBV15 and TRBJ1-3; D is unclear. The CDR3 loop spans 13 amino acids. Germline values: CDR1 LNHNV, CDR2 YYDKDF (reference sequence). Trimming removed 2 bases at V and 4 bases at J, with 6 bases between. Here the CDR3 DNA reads TGTGCCACCAGCAGACCCAGCGGAAACACCATATATTTT. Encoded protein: CATSRPSGNTIYF.

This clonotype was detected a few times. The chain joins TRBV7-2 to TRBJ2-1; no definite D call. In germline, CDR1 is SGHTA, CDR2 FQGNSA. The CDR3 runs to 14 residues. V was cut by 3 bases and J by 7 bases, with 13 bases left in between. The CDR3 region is CASSFHTSKNEQFF. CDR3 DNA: TGTGCCAGCAGCTTCCACACGTCTAAGAATGAGCAGTTCTTC.

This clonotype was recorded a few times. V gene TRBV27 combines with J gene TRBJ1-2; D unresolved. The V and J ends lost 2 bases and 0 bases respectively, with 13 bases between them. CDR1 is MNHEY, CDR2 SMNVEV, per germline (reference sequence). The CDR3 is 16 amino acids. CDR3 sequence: CASSLRKHTANYGYTF. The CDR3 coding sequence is TGTGCCAGCAGTTTAAGGAAGCACACAGCTAACTATGGCTACACCTTC.

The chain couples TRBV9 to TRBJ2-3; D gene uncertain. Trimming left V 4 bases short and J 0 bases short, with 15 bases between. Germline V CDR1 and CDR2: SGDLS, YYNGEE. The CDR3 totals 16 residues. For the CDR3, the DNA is TGTGCCAGCAGCCAGGCGGCGTTACCTAGCACAGATACGCAGTATTTT. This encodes CASSQAALPSTDTQYF.

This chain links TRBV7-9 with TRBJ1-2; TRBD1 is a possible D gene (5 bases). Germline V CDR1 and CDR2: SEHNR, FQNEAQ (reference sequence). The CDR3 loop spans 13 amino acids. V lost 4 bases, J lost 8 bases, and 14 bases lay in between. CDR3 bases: TGTGCCAGCAGCTCTACAGGTCCGGGGGGCTACACCTTC. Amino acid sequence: CASSSTGPGGYTF.

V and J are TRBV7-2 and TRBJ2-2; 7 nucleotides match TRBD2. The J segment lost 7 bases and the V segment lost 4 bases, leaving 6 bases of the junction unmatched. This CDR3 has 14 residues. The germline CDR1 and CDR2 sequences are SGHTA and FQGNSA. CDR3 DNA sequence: TGTGCCAGCAGCTGGGCGGGAGTCGGCGGGGAGCTGTTTTTT. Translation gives CASSWAGVGGELFF. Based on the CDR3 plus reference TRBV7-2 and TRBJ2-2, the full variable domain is GAGVSQSPSNKVTEKGKDVELRCDPISGHTALYWYRQSLGQGLEFLIYFQGNSAPDKSGLPSDRFSAERTGGSVSTLTIQRTQQEDSAVYLCASSWAGVGGELFFGEGSRLTVL.

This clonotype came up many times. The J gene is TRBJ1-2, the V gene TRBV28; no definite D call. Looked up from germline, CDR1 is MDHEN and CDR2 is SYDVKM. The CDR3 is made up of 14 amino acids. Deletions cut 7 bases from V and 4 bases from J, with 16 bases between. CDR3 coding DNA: TGTGCCAGCACCCCCGGGGTATCAAGCTATGGCTACACCTTC. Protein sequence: CASTPGVSSYGYTF.

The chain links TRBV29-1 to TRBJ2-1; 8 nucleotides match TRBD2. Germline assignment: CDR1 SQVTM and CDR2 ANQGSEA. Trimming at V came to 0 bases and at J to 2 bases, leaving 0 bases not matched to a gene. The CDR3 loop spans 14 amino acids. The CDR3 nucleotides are TGCAGCGTTGAAGAGCGGGGGGCCTACAATGAGCAGTTCTTC. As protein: CSVEERGAYNEQFF.

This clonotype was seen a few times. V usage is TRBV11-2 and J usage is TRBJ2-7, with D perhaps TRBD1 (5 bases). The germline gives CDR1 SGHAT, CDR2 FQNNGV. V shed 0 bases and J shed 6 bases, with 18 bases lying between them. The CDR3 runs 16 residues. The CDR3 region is CASSLDRLGRTGEQYF. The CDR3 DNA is TGTGCCAGCAGCTTAGATCGGTTGGGCCGCACAGGCGAGCAGTACTTC.

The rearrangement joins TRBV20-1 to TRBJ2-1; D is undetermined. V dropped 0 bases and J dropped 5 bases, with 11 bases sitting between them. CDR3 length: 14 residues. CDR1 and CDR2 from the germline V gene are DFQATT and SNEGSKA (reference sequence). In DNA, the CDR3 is TGCAGTGCTAGAGAGACCGGGCGCAACAATGAGCAGTTCTTC. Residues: CSARETGRNNEQFF.

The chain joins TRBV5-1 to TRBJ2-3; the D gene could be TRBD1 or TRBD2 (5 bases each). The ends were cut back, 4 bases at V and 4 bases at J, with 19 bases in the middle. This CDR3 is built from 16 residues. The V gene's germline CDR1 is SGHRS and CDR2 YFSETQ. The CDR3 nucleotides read TGCGCCAGCAGCCCCGATTCAGGGACGGTCGCAGATACGCAGTATTTT. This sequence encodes CASSPDSGTVADTQYF.

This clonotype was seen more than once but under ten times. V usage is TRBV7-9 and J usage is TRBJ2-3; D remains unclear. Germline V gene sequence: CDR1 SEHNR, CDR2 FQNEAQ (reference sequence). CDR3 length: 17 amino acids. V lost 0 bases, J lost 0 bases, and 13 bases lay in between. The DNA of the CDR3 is TGTGCCAGCAGCTTAGCCCATTTAACCGCTAGCACAGATACGCAGTATTTT. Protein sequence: CASSLAHLTASTDTQYF.

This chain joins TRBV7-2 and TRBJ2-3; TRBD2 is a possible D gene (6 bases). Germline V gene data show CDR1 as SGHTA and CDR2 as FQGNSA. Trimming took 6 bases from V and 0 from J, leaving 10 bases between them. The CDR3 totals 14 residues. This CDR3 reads CASRRDPSTDTQYF. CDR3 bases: TGTGCCAGCAGGCGGGACCCTAGCACAGATACGCAGTATTTT.

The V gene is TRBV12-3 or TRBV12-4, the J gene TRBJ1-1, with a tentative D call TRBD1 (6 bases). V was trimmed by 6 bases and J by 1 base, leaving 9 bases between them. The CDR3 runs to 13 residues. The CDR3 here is CASRRTENTEAFF. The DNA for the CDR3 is TGTGCCAGCAGGAGGACAGAGAACACTGAAGCTTTCTTT.

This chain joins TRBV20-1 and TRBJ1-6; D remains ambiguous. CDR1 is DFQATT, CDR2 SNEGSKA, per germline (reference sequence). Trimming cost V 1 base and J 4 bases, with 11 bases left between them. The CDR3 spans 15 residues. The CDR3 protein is CSARGGQGYNSPLHF. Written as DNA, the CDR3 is TGCAGTGCTAGAGGTGGGCAAGGATATAATTCACCCCTCCACTTT.

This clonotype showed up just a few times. In nucleotides, the CDR3 is TGTGCCAGCAGCTTAGAGGCCCCAACTAGCGGGGCGAACACCGGGGAGCTGTTTTTT. It yields the protein CASSLEAPTSGANTGELFF. The chain carries TRBV7-6 and TRBJ2-2, with TRBD2 matching over 10 bases. The germline V gene has CDR1 SGHVS and CDR2 FNYEAQ. J was trimmed by 0 bases and V by 1 base; bases with no gene match: 8. The CDR3 consists of 19 residues.

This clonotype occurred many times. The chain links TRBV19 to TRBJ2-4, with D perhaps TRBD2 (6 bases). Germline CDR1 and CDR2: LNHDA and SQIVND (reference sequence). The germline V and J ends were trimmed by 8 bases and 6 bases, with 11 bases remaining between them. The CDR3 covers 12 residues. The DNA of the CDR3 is TGTGCCAGTGGGCGGGGAGGAAACATTCAGTACTTC. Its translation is CASGRGGNIQYF.